The 15 T cell receptor beta chains listed next were all sequenced from one sample in a study of shared clonotypes between healthy human individuals. Naivety among CD8 cells was defined by CD45RO negativity and positive CCR7 selection, thereby excluding terminally differentiated effector memory CD45RA+ cells. This table comes from immunoSEQ multiplex PCR, and its TCRdb copy is limited to in-frame clones, with some not included. Seen here are 660,000 or so clones, roughly 96% observed once, and the top ten hold roughly 0.1%. What was sequenced was naive CD8+ T cells sorted from blood. These receptors were obtained from a woman in her twenties or thirties in good health.

The chain combines TRBV5-6 with TRBJ2-7; 10 positions agree with TRBD2. V trimming: 4 bases; J trimming: 5 bases; junction bases outside the gene matches: 6. CDR1 is SGHDT and CDR2 is YYEEEE in the germline V gene. This CDR3 has 14 residues. CDR3 protein: CASSPLAGEHEQYF. DNA of the CDR3: TGTGCCAGCAGCCCCCTAGCGGGAGAGCACGAGCAGTACTTC.

To note about this clone: Other nucleotide sequences in the sample specify the same CDR3. This chain connects TRBV5-6 to TRBJ2-7; the D is unclear. Germline CDR1 is SGHDT and CDR2 is YYEEEE. This CDR3 contains 14 residues. V lost 0 bases and J lost 2, with 9 bases in between. The CDR3 DNA is TGTGCCAGCAGCTTGGGTGGCAGTACCTACGAGCAGTACTTC. This gives the protein CASSLGGSTYEQYF.

This sequence joins TRBV11-2 and TRBJ2-7; D unresolved. The CDR3 consists of 12 residues. CDR1 is SGHAT and CDR2 is FQNNGV in the germline V gene. The V gene lost 0 bases and the J gene lost 7 bases, with 7 bases spanning the gap. Here the CDR3 reads CASSLDPDEQYF. In DNA form, the CDR3 reads TGTGCCAGCAGCTTAGATCCGGATGAGCAGTACTTC.

The chain has TRBV28 and TRBJ2-3; D is unresolved. This CDR3 is built from 14 residues. Germline CDR1 and CDR2: MDHEN and SYDVKM. Trimming left V 3 bases short and J 8 bases short, with 15 bases between. The CDR3 coding sequence is TGTGCCAGCAGTTTCTTTGCGGAGCACAGTACGCAGTATTTT. It yields the protein CASSFFAEHSTQYF.

A single count supports this clone. This sequence joins TRBV4-1 and TRBJ2-5; D may be TRBD2 (6 bases). The end of the DNA aligns better with TRBJ2-7, so the J call may be wrong. CDR1 is MGHRA, CDR2 YSYEKL, per germline. The CDR3 consists of 16 residues. In DNA form, the CDR3 reads TGCGCCAGCAGCCAAACGCCAGCGGCCGGAGGGCTCGAGCAGTACTTC. Translating it yields CASSQTPAAGGLEQYF.

This chain uses TRBV28 with TRBJ1-5; D unclear. This CDR3 is 17 amino acids long. Germline CDR1 reads MDHEN; CDR2 reads SYDVKM. Trimming cost V 3 bases and J 4 bases, with 19 bases left between them. The CDR3 loop reads CASSFGRKEGGNQPQHF. In DNA form, the CDR3 reads TGTGCCAGCAGTTTTGGTCGAAAGGAGGGTGGAAATCAGCCCCAGCATTTT.

The rearrangement links TRBV29-1 to TRBJ2-7; D is unresolved. Germline V lookup: CDR1 SQVTM, CDR2 ANQGSEA. This CDR3 contains 12 residues. Trimming removed 4 bases from V and 1 base from J, with 8 bases in between. CDR3 in DNA: TGCAGCGTTGGAGACGGATCCTACGAGCAGTACTTC. Its translation: CSVGDGSYEQYF.

The CDR3 loop reads CASSEGAGVPGTDTQYF. As DNA, the CDR3 is TGTGCCAGCAGTGAGGGAGCAGGGGTTCCCGGCACAGATACGCAGTATTTT. This chain links TRBV2 with TRBJ2-3; D may be TRBD1 (6 bases). The V gene lost 3 bases and the J gene lost 1 base, with 17 bases spanning the gap. From germline, CDR1 is SNHLY and CDR2 FYNNEI. The CDR3 loop spans 17 amino acids.

The chain has TRBV28 and TRBJ2-7, with 8 bases identical to TRBD1. The CDR3 length is 14 residues. Germline loops: CDR1 MDHEN, CDR2 SYDVKM. V shed 3 bases and J 3 bases; nucleotides not matched to a gene: 4. The CDR3 sequence is CASSFLGTGYEQYF. The CDR3, as DNA: TGTGCCAGCAGTTTCCTCGGGACAGGCTACGAGCAGTACTTC. The full variable domain, its missing parts supplied by reference TRBV28 and TRBJ2-7, is DVKVTQSSRYLVKRTGEKVFLECVQDMDHENMFWYRQDPGLGLRLIYFSYDVKMKEKGDIPEGYSVSREKKERFSLILESASTNQTSMYLCASSFLGTGYEQYFGPGTRLTVT.

The chain employs TRBV5-6 and TRBJ2-7; D remains unclear. Germline loops: CDR1 SGHDT, CDR2 YYEEEE. V was trimmed by 0 bases and J by 5 bases, leaving 12 bases between them. The CDR3 is 14 residues long. CDR3 in DNA: TGTGCCAGCAGCTTGGGTATCTTCCAGGACGAGCAGTACTTC. The encoded protein is CASSLGIFQDEQYF.

This rearrangement joins TRBV12-2 to TRBJ1-4; TRBD1 was called by the table and not checked on the DNA. TRBV12-2 is a documented pseudogene. The CDR3 contains 14 residues. The CDR3 sequence is CASRSGTANEKLFF. CDR3 coding DNA: TGTGCAAGTCGCTCCGGGACAGCTAATGAAAAACTGTTTTTT.

As DNA, the CDR3 is TGTGCCAGTAGTTATAGACCGGGATCGTTGGAAAAACTGTTTTTT. Translated, it gives CASSYRPGSLEKLFF. V gene TRBV19 combines with J gene TRBJ1-4; D is unresolved. The CDR3 has 15 residues. V lost 5 bases, J lost 8 bases, and 18 bases lay in between. CDR1 LNHDA and CDR2 SQIVND come from the germline V gene (reference sequence).

The chain joins TRBV11-2 to TRBJ2-3; 12 bases fit TRBD2. Germline-derived CDR1 and CDR2 are SGHAT and FQNNGV. This CDR3 has 16 amino acids. V shed 6 bases, J shed 2 bases, and the junction held 6 bases outside the gene matches. CDR3 loop: CASRPTSGSPTDTQYF. CDR3 in DNA: TGTGCCAGCAGACCGACTAGCGGGAGTCCCACAGATACGCAGTATTTT.

The V gene is TRBV27, the J gene TRBJ2-5; D is possibly TRBD1 or TRBD2 (5 bases each). Per germline, CDR1 MNHEY and CDR2 SMNVEV (reference sequence). Trimming removed 6 bases at V and 7 bases at J, with 15 bases between. The CDR3 totals 13 residues. DNA of the CDR3: TGTGCCAGCAGGGCTGGGGGTGGAGGGACCCAGTACTTC. Residues: CASRAGGGGTQYF.

This chain joins TRBV27 and TRBJ2-1, with 14 bases fitting TRBD2. The CDR3 is made up of 16 amino acids. Germline V gene sequence: CDR1 MNHEY, CDR2 SMNVEV (reference sequence). V gave up 4 bases and J gave up 9 bases; unmatched junction bases: 8. The chain's CDR3 is CASSSPGTSGRFEQFF. CDR3 bases: TGTGCCAGCAGTTCCCCCGGGACTAGCGGGAGATTTGAGCAGTTCTTC.